This T cell receptor (beta chain) stems from a study of immune evolution from preneoplasia to lung adenocarcinoma. The ends lost 7 bases at V and 2 bases at J; junction bases unmatched: 3. Germline lookup yields CDR1 MGHDK and CDR2 SYGVNS. The CDR3 consists of 14 residues. The method was immunoSEQ multiplex PCR; TCRdb's version includes in-frame clones alone and lacks a portion of them. The sample lists more than 6,500 clones, approximately 82% occurring once. H&E slides confirmed each diagnosis, reviewed by two pathologists independently. Whole-study results and caveats: Compared with EGFR-mutant or double wild-type lesions, KRAS-mutant nodules were more clonal. Later-stage lesions seemingly showed higher T cell density and diversity than normal lung. Normal lung had the highest top T cell clone frequencies.

This clone has a handful of counts. Its antigen is not known. The clonotype was recovered from a donor older than 65 with lung adenocarcinoma. V and J are TRBV25-1 and TRBJ1-5, with 9 positions matching TRBD1. The specimen sequenced was FFPE minimally invasive lung adenocarcinoma tissue. The CDR3 DNA sequence: TGTGCCAGCACCTGGGACAGGGGCAATCAGCCCCAGCATTTT. Encoded protein: CASTWDRGNQPQHF.